This T cell receptor beta chain appears in the sequencing data of a study of T cell responses to AZD1222 COVID-19 vaccine. The V segment lost 3 bases and the J segment 12 bases; nucleotides outside the gene matches: 3. The CDR3 extends over 11 amino acids. The germline V gene encodes CDR1 KGHSH and CDR2 LQKENI. Study-wide results and limits: Baseline seropositivity characterized only six or seven AZD1222 recipients. There were mostly white British donors and more females than males, and clonal diversity was possibly underestimated. Vaccine-associated CD4 TCRs spanned spike, dominant at 160-218 and 743-854. Sampling that yielded the repertoires occurred only after the peak T cell response.

Notes on this clone: The antigen remains undetermined.

Clones were sequenced by immunoSEQ multiplex PCR, and TCRdb holds only the in-frame ones, with some missing. The sample carries over 100,000 clones, 88% recorded once. The receptor was derived from an adult in good health. The starting material was peripheral blood, obtained on day 0 of AZD1222 vaccination. The chain employs TRBV18 and TRBJ1-2; 8 bases align to TRBD1. The CDR3 bases are TGTGCCAGCTCACCCGGACAGGGCCACACCTTC. Its translation: CASSPGQGHTF.